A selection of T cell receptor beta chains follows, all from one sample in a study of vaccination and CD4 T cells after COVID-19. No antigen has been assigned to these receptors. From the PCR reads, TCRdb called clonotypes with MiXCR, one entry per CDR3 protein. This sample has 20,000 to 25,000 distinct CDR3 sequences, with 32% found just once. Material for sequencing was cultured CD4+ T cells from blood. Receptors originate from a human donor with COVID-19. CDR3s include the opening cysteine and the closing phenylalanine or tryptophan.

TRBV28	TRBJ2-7	CASSAPGQSYEQYF
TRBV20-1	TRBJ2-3	CSAMIAGSTDTQYF
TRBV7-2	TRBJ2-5	CASSVGLVPYQETQYF
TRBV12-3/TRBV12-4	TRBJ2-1	CASSGGGLNEQFF
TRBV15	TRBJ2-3	CATSRDRASGGDASTDTQYF
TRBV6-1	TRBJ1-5	CASRGGGGNQPQHF
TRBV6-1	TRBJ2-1	CASLGGANEQFF
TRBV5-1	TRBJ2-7	CASSLGVGNYEQYF
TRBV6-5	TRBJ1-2	CASSYSGRDTYGYTF
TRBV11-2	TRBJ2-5	CASSLTSGGGETQYF
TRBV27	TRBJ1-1	CASSRYGLGGPDTEAFF
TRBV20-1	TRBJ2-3	CSASQGSDTQYF
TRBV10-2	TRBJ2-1	CASSAAGGLHEQFF
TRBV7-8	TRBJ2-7	CASSPGDRSYEQYF
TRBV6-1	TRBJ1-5	CVSSEGGTGNQPQHF
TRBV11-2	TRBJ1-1	CASSNVRTDNTEAFF
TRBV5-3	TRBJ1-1	CASSRSSTGVYRSHTEAFF
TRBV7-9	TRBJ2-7	CASSTAGTPSYEQYF
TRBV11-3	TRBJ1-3	CASSVRSGNTIYF
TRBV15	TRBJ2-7	CATSGEGSSYEQYF
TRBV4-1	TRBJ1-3	CASSQADGNTIYF
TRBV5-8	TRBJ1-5	CASTRGNGNQPQHF
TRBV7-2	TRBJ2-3	CASSPTGGVVDTQYF
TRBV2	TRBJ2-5	CASVFGGVETQYF